These 7 T cell receptor beta chains were sequenced from one sample in a study of T cells in Graves' hyperthyroidism and ophthalmopathy. RNA transcripts were the template for amplifying TCR beta CDR3 regions. A set of HTBI primers served as the primers for a first-round RT-PCR of the TCR CDR3. TCRdb re-derived calls from the multiplex PCR reads in MiXCR, one entry per CDR3 protein. The sample records under 350,000 distinct CDR3 sequences, 21% being singletons. The sequenced sample consisted of blood. Every receptor here comes from a woman in her forties or fifties with Graves' hyperthyroidism.

This clonotype came up a few times. This may arise from a read error, as a much more abundant clone is one base away. The chain joins TRBV5-6 to TRBJ2-1; D unresolved. Germline values: CDR1 SGHDT, CDR2 YYEEEE. This CDR3 has 16 amino acids. The germline V and J ends were trimmed by 4 bases and 4 bases, with 18 bases remaining between them. The CDR3 spells CASSMAEGAFYNEQFF. The CDR3 bases are TGTGCCAGCAGCATGGCGGAAGGAGCCTTTTACAATGAGCAGTTCTTC.

This clonotype was recorded a few times. Here the CDR3 reads CASRETGTVGYTF. The CDR3 bases are TGTGCCAGCAGGGAGACAGGGACGGTAGGCTACACCTTC. The chain links TRBV6-1 to TRBJ1-2, with 7 bases matching TRBD1. Germline CDR1 MNHNS, CDR2 SASEGT. Trimming removed 6 bases from V and 8 bases from J; junction bases left unmatched: 9. The CDR3 sequence is 13 residues long.

There are many counts of this clonotype. The chain recombines TRBV20-1 with TRBJ2-4; the D is unclear. Trimming cost V 1 base and J 0 bases, with 13 bases left between them. The CDR3 runs to 16 residues. Germline assignment: CDR1 DFQATT and CDR2 SNEGSKA (reference sequence). The CDR3 protein is CSARADVGLAKNIQYF. The DNA for the CDR3 is TGCAGTGCTAGAGCCGACGTAGGCCTAGCCAAAAACATTCAGTACTTC.

This clonotype was detected ten times or more. The chain combines TRBV11-2 with TRBJ1-1; 10 bases line up with TRBD1. The CDR3 loop spans 13 amino acids. The trim removed 3 bases at V and 9 bases at J, leaving 4 bases unmatched. Germline CDR1 and CDR2: SGHAT and FQNNGV. The CDR3 DNA reads as TGTGCCAGCAGCTTCGGACAGGGGGTTCAAGCTTTCTTT. This codes for CASSFGQGVQAFF. Using reference TRBV11-2 and TRBJ1-1 for the parts outside the CDR3, the full variable domain is EAGVAQSPRYKIIEKRQSVAFWCNPISGHATLYWYQQILGQGPKLLIQFQNNGVVDDSQLPKDRFSAERLKGVDSTLKIQPAKLEDSAVYLCASSFGQGVQAFFGQGTRLTVV.

This clonotype was seen many times. This chain connects TRBV3-1 to TRBJ2-1; 9 bases are shared with TRBD1. The V gene end was trimmed by 4 bases and the J gene end by 4 bases; junction bases not matched to a gene: 8. Germline loops: CDR1 LGHDT, CDR2 YNNKEL (reference sequence). The CDR3 is 16 residues long. Written as DNA, the CDR3 is TGTGCCAGCAGCCGCACCGGACAGGGGATGTACAATGAGCAGTTCTTC. Translation gives CASSRTGQGMYNEQFF.

This clonotype has only a few counts. V gene TRBV6-1 combines with J gene TRBJ1-2; 9 nucleotides line up with TRBD1. V lost 7 bases to trimming and J lost 0 bases; unmatched junction nucleotides: 12. Germline CDR1 and CDR2: MNHNS and SASEGT. The CDR3 has 17 amino acids. The CDR3 sequence: CASTGTRTGASNYGYTF. CDR3 nucleotides: TGTGCCAGCACCGGTACCCGGACAGGGGCGTCTAACTATGGCTACACCTTC.

This clonotype was found many times. V usage is TRBV28 and J usage is TRBJ1-1; unclear D gene. The length of the CDR3 is 16 residues. Germline V CDR1 and CDR2: MDHEN, SYDVKM. Trimming pared 5 bases from V and 0 bases from J, leaving 16 bases between. CDR3 loop: CASSGPLGIMNTEAFF. CDR3 bases: TGTGCCAGCAGTGGCCCTCTTGGTATCATGAACACTGAAGCTTTCTTT.